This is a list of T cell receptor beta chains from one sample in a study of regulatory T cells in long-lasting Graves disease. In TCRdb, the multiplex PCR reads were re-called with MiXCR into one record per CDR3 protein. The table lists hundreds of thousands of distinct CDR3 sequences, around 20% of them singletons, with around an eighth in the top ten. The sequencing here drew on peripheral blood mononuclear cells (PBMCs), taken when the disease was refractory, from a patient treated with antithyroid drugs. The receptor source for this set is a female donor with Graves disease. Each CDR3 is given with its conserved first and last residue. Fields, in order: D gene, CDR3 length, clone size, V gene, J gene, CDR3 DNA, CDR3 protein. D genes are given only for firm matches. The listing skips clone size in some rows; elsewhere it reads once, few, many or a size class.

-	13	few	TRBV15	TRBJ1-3	TGTGCCACCAGCAGAGATCGAGGGCTTTCCATATATTTT	CATSRDRGLSIYF
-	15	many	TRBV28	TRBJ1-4	TGTGCCAGCAGTCTTTACACCCTGCGTAATGAAAAACTGTTTTTT	CASSLYTLRNEKLFF
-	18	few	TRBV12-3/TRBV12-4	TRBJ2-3	TGTGCCAGCAGTTCAACAATTCTAGTATCAACACACACAGATACGCAGTATTTT	CASSSTILVSTHTDTQYF
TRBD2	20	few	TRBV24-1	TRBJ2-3	TGTGCCACCAGTGATCCGACTAGCGGTCGAGAAGCTCTCCTCACAGATACGCAGTATTTT	CATSDPTSGREALLTDTQYF
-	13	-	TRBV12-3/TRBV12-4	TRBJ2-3	TGTGCCAGCAGTACCGGGACCACAGATACGCAGTATTTT	CASSTGTTDTQYF
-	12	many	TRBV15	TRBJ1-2	TGTGCCACCAGCGGGATTAACTATGGCTACACCTTC	CATSGINYGYTF
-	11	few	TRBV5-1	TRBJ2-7	TGCGCCAGCAGCTTGTCAGCGGAGCAGTACTTC	CASSLSAEQYF
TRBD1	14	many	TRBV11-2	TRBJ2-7	TGTGCCAGCAGCCCGGACAGGATATCCTACGAGCAGTACTTC	CASSPDRISYEQYF
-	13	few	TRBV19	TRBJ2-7	TGTGCCAGTAGTGCGGCCCTCTCCTACGAGCAGTACTTC	CASSAALSYEQYF
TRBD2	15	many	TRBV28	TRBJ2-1	TGTGCCAGCAGAACAGGACTAGCGGAAAACAATGAGCAGTTCTTC	CASRTGLAENNEQFF
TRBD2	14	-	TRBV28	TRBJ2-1	TGTGCCAGCAGGGGGACTAGCGGGAAGAATGAGCAGTTCTTC	CASRGTSGKNEQFF
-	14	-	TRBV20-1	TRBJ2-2	TGCAGTGCTGGGGACAACCTGAACACCGGGGAGCTGTTTTTT	CSAGDNLNTGELFF
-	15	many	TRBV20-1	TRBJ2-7	TGCAGTGCTAGAGATCCCCAGGGAACCCCCTACGAGCAGTACTTC	CSARDPQGTPYEQYF
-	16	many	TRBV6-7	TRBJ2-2	TGTGCCAGCAACGACAGCCGTAGCGGGAACACCGGGGAGCTGTTTTTT	CASNDSRSGNTGELFF
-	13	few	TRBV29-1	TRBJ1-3	TGCAGCGTTGTGGAGGACAACGACAACACCATATATTTT	CSVVEDNDNTIYF
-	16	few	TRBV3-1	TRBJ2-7	TGTGCCAGCAGCCAAGATTTGGGCGGACAACCCTACGAGCAGTACTTC	CASSQDLGGQPYEQYF
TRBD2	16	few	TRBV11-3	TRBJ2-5	TGTGCCAGCAGCTTCCGAAGCGGGAGGGTGGGAGAGACCCAGTACTTC	CASSFRSGRVGETQYF
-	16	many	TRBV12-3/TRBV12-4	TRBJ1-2	TGTGCCAGCAGTTTGTTGTCTACCCTGGGCATAGGGGGCTACACCTTC	CASSLLSTLGIGGYTF
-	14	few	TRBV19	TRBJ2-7	TGTGCCAGTAGTTCTTGGGGCGACCCCTACGAGCAGTACTTC	CASSSWGDPYEQYF
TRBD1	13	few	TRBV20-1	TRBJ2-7	TGCAGTGCTAGGCCAGGGACAGGGTCCGAGCAGTACTTC	CSARPGTGSEQYF
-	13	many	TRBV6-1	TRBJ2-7	TGTGCCAGCGACTCGACAGACTCCTACGAGCAGTACTTC	CASDSTDSYEQYF
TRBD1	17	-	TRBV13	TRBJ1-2	TGTGCCGGCAACCGCTACAGTTATGTGACAGGGGGCAGGGGCTACACCTTC	CAGNRYSYVTGGRGYTF